This is a list of T cell receptor beta chains from one sample in a study of shared clonotypes between healthy human individuals. TCRdb keeps only in-frame clones here, not all; method: immunoSEQ multiplex PCR. The table lists over 2 million clones, roughly 95% of them singletons, with 0.85% to 1.2% in the top ten. What was sequenced was naive CD8+ T cells sorted from blood. All receptors derive from a man between 18 and 35 years old in good health. Each CDR3 is given with its conserved first and last residue. A D gene is named only where the DNA matches it firmly. The size field is filled for only some rows; it gives once, few, many or a size class.

v_call	d_call	j_call	clone_size	cdr3_nt	cdr3_aa
TRBV28	.	TRBJ1-1	.	TGTGCCAGCAGTTTAATTGAGGGTTTGACTGAAGCTTTCTTT	CASSLIEGLTEAFF
TRBV2	.	TRBJ1-2	.	TGTGCGGGAGGGAGTGCGGTGGACTATGGCTACACCTTC	CAGGSAVDYGYTF
TRBV19	.	TRBJ2-2	.	TGTGCCAGTAGTGAGCGAACCGGGGAGCTGTTTTTT	CASSERTGELFF
TRBV6-5	TRBD1	TRBJ1-6	.	TGTGCCAGCTGGGACAGAGCTAATTCACCCCTCCACTTT	CASWDRANSPLHF
TRBV6-5	.	TRBJ2-1	.	TGTGCCAGCAGTTACAACGGGGTTCCGACCGACAGTGAGCAGTTCTTC	CASSYNGVPTDSEQFF
TRBV5-1	TRBD1	TRBJ1-1	.	TGCGCCAGCAGCAAGACTGCGGACAGGGCTGGCCCTGAAGCTTTCTTT	CASSKTADRAGPEAFF
TRBV6-5	.	TRBJ2-1	.	TGTGCCAGCACCACTTTGGGATTAGAGCAGTTCTTC	CASTTLGLEQFF
TRBV11-2	.	TRBJ1-1	.	TGTGCCAGCAGCTTAGTCGCCGGATTGAACACTGAAGCTTTCTTT	CASSLVAGLNTEAFF
TRBV2	.	TRBJ1-3	.	TGTGCCAGCAGTCCGGAGTCCGTAGGAAACACCATATATTTT	CASSPESVGNTIYF
TRBV9	.	TRBJ1-2	.	TGTGCCAGCAGCATCGAGGGGACGGACTATGGCTACACCTTC	CASSIEGTDYGYTF
TRBV14	TRBD1	TRBJ2-7	.	TGTGCCAGCAGCCAAGAGGGGACAGGGACCTACGAGCAGTACTTC	CASSQEGTGTYEQYF
TRBV10-1	TRBD2	TRBJ2-3	once	TGCGCCAGCAGGGAGGAATCGCTAGCGGGGATCCTTAGCACAGATACGCAGTATTTT	CASREESLAGILSTDTQYF
TRBV6-1	TRBD1	TRBJ2-7	.	TGTGCCAGCAGTGACGGGACAGGCCTATCCTACGAGCAGTACTTC	CASSDGTGLSYEQYF
TRBV6-1	.	TRBJ1-1	.	TGTGCCAGCAGTGAAGCAGCAGGGAATGAAGCTTTCTTT	CASSEAAGNEAFF
TRBV27	TRBD2	TRBJ2-1	.	TGTGCCAGCAGTCCCGGACTAGCGGGCTCCTACAATGAGCAGTTCTTC	CASSPGLAGSYNEQFF
TRBV19	.	TRBJ2-7	.	TGTGCCAGTAGTATAGATTGGGAGGAGGTGCAGTACTTC	CASSIDWEEVQYF